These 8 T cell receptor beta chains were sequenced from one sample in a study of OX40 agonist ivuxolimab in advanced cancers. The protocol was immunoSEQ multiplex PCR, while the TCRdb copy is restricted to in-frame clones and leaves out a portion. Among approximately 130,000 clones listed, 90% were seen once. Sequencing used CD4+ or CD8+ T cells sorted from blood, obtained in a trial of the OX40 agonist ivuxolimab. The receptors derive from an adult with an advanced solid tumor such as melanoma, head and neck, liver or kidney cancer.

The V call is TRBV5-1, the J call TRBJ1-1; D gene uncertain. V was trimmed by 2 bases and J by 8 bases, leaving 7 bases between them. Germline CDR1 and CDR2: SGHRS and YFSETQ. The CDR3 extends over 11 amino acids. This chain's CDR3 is CASSFDGEAFF. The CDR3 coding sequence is TGCGCCAGCAGCTTCGACGGGGAAGCTTTCTTT.

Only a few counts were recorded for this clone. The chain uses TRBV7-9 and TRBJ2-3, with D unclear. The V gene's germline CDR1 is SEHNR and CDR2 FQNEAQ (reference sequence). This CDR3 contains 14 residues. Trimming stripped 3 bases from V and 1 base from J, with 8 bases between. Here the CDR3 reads CASSFRLGTDTQYF. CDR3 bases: TGTGCCAGCAGCTTTAGGCTCGGCACAGATACGCAGTATTTT.

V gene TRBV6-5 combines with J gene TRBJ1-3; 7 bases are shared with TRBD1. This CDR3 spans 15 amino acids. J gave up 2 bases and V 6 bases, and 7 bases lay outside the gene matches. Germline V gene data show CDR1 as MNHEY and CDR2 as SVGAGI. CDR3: CASRMATGAGNTIYF. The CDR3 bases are TGTGCCAGCAGGATGGCAACAGGGGCTGGAAACACCATATATTTT.

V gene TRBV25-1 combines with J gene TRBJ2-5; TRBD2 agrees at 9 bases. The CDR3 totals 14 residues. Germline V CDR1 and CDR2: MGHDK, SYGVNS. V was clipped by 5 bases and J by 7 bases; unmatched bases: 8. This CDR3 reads CASSTTGTSTTQYF. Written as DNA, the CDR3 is TGTGCCAGCAGTACCACCGGGACTAGCACGACCCAGTACTTC.

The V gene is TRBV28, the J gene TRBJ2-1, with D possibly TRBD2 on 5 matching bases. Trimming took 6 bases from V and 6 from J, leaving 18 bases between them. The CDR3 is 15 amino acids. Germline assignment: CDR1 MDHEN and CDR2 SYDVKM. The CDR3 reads CASSLGRGSTNEQFF. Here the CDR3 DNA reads TGTGCCAGCAGCCTCGGACGGGGATCGACCAATGAGCAGTTCTTC.

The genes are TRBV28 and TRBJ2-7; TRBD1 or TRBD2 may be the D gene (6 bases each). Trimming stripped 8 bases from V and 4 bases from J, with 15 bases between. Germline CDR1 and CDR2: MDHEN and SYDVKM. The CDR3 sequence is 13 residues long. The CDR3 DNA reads TGTGCCAGCGGTAACGGGGGCAGGTACGAGCAGTACTTC. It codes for CASGNGGRYEQYF.

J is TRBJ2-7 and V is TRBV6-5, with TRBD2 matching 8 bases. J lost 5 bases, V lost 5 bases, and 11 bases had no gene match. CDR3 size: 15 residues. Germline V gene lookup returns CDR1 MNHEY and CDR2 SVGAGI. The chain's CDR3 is CASSQIAGSRHEQYF. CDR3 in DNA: TGTGCCAGCAGTCAGATAGCGGGAAGTCGACACGAGCAGTACTTC.

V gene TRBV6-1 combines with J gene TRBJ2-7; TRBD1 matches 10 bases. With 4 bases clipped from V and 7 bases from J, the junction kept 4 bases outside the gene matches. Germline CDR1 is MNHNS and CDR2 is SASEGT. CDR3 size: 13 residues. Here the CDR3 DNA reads TGTGCCAGCAGTGGACAGGGGGCGAGAGAGCAGTACTTC. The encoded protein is CASSGQGAREQYF.